This T cell receptor beta chain came from a study of Tregs in tolerant kidney transplant recipients. Broader study findings: Nucleotide sequences could not be compared across some patients' samples due to primer changes. Tregs expanded with activated donor B cells seemed most donor-specific. This study did not directly address biological reproducibility.

Unstimulated Tregs (CD4+CD25+CD127-) and CD4+CD25- non-Tregs were sorted from PBMCs. Sequencing used immunoSEQ multiplex PCR; TCRdb keeps in-frame clones, though not all of them. The sample totals approximately 49,000 clones; its top ten clones hold roughly 0.93%. V lost 3 bases and J lost 5, with 11 bases in between. Germline V gene lookup returns CDR1 KGHSH and CDR2 LQKENI. The CDR3 covers 13 residues. Note on this clone: As yet, its antigen is unknown. The DNA ends 3 residues before the CDR3 does, and the rest of the CDR3 is filled in from the germline J gene.

The source of this sequence is a human donor who received a combined kidney and bone marrow transplant. This rearrangement joins TRBV18 to TRBJ2-7, with D possibly TRBD2 on 6 matching bases. This material consisted of CD4+ T cells from blood, taken before the transplant. The DNA read from the CDR3 is TGTGCCAGCTCACCCCGTGGCGGGGACGAG. Amino acids: CASSPRGGDE. The complete CDR3 reads CASSPRGGDEQYF.